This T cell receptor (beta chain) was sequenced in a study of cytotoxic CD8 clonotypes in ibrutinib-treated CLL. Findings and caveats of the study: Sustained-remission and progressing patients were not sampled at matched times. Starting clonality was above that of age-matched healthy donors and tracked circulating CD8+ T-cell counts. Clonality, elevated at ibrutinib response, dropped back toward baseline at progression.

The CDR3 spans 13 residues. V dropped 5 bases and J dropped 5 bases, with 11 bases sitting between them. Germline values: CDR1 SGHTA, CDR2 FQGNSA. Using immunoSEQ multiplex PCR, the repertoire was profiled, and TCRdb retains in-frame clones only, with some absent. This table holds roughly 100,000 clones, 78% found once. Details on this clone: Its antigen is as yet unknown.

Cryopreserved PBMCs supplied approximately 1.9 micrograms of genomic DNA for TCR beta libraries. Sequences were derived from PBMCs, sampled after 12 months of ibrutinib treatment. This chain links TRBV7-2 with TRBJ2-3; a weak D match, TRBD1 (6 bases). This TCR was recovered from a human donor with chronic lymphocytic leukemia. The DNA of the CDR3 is TGTGCCAGCAGCCTCCGAGGGGGAGATACGCAGTATTTT. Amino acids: CASSLRGGDTQYF. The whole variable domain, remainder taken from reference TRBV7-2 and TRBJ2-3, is GAGVSQSPSNKVTEKGKDVELRCDPISGHTALYWYRQSLGQGLEFLIYFQGNSAPDKSGLPSDRFSAERTGGSVSTLTIQRTQQEDSAVYLCASSLRGGDTQYFGPGTRLTVL.